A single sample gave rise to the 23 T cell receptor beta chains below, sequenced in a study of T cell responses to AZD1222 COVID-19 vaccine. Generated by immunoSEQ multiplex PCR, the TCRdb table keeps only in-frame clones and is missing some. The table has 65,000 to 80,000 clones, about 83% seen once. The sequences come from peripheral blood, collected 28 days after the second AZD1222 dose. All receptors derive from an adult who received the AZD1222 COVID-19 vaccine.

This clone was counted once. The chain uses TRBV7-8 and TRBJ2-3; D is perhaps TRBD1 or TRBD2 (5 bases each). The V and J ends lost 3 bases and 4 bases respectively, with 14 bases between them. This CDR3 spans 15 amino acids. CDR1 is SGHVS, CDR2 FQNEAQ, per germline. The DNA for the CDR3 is TGTGCCAGCAGCTTTGGGGGACCCGATTCAGATACGCAGTATTTT. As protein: CASSFGGPDSDTQYF. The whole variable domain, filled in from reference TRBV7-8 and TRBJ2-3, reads GAGVSQSPRYKVAKRGQDVALRCDPISGHVSLFWYQQALGQGPEFLTYFQNEAQLDKSGLPSDRFFAERPEGSVSTLKIQRTQQEDSAVYLCASSFGGPDSDTQYFGPGTRLTVL.

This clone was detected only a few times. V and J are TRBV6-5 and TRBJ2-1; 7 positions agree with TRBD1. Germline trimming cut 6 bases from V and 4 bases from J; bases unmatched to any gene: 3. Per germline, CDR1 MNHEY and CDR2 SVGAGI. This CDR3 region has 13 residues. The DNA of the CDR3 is TGTGCCAGCAGCCGGGACAGATACAATGAGCAGTTCTTC. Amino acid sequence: CASSRDRYNEQFF.

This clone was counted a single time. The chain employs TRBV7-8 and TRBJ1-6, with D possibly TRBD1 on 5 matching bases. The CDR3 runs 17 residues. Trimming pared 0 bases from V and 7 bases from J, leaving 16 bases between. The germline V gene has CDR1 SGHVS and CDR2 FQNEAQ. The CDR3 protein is CASSLARLRGSNSPLHF. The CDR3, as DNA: TGTGCCAGCAGCTTAGCGAGATTGAGGGGATCGAATTCACCCCTCCACTTT.

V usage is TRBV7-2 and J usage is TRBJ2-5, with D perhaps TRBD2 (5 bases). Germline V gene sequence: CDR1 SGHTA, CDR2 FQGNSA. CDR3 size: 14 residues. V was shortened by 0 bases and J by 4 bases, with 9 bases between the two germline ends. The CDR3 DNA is TGTGCCAGCAGCTTAGCGTTAGCGTTAGAGACCCAGTACTTC. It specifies CASSLALALETQYF.

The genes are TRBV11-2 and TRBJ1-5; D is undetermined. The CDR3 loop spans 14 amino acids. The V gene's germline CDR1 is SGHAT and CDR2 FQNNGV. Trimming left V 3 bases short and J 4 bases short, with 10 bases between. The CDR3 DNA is TGTGCCAGCAGCTTGGTAGGGATTAATCAGCCCCAGCATTTT. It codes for CASSLVGINQPQHF.

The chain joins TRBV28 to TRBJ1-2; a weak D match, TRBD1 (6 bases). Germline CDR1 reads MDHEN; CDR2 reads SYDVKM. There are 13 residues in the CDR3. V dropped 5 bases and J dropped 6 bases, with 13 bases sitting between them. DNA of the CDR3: TGTGCCAGCAGTGCTTCTCACAGGGATGGCTACACCTTC. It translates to CASSASHRDGYTF.

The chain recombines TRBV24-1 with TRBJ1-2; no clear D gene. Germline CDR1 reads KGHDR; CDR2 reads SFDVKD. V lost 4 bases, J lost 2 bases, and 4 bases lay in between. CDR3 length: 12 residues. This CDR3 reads CATSEGNYGYTF. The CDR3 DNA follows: TGTGCCACCAGTGAGGGAAACTATGGCTACACCTTC.

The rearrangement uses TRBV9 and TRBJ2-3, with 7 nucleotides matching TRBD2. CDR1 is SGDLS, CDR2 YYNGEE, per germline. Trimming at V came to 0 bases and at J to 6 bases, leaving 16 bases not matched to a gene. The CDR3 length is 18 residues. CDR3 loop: CASSVGTGGTGPGDTQYF. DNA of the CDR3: TGTGCCAGCAGCGTAGGAACGGGGGGAACAGGACCAGGGGATACGCAGTATTTT.

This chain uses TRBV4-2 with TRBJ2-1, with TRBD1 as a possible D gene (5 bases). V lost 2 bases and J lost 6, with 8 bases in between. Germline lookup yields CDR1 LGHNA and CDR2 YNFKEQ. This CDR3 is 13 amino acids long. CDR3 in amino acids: CASSQITGNEQFF. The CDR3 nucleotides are TGTGCCAGCAGCCAAATAACAGGCAATGAGCAGTTCTTC.

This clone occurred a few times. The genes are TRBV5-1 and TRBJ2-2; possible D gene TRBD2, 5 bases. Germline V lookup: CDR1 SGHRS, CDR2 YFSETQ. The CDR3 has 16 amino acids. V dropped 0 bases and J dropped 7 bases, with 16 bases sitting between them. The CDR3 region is CASSLEETRLGGELFF. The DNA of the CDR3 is TGCGCCAGCAGCTTGGAAGAAACTAGACTGGGCGGGGAGCTGTTTTTT.

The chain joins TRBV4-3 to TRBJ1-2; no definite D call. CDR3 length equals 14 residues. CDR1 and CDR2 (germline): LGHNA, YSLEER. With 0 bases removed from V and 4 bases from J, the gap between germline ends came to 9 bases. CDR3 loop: CASSQDPAGYGYTF. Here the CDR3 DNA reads TGCGCCAGCAGCCAAGACCCCGCCGGCTATGGCTACACCTTC.

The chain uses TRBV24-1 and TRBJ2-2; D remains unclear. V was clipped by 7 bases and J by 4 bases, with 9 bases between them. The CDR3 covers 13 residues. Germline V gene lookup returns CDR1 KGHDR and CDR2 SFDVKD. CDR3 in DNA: TGTGCCACCAGGGGGTTGGGCACCGGGGAGCTGTTTTTT. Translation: CATRGLGTGELFF.

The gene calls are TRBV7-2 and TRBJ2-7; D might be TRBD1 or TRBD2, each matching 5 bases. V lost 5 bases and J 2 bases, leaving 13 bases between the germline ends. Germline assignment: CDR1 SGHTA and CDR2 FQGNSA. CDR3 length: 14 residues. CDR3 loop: CASSPGTQTYEQYF. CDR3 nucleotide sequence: TGTGCCAGCAGCCCCGGGACCCAGACCTACGAGCAGTACTTC.

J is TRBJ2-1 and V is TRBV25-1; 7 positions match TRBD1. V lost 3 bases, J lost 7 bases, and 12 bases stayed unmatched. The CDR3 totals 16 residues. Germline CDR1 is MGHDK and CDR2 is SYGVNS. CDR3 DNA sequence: TGTGCCAGCAGTGATCTAGCAGGGGGAAAGTATAATGAGCAGTTCTTC. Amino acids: CASSDLAGGKYNEQFF.

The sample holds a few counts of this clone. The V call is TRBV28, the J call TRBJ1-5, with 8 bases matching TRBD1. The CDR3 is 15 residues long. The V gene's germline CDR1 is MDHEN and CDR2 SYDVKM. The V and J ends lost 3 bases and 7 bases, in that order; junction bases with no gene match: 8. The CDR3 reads CASSFGLAGGQPQHF. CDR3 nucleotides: TGTGCCAGCAGTTTTGGGCTGGCAGGGGGCCAGCCCCAGCATTTT.

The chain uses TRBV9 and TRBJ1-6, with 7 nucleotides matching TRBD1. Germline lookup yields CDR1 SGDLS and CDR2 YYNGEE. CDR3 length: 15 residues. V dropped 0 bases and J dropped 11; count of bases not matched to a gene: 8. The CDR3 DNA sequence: TGTGCCAGCAGCGTAGAGGGCAGGGGGAACGCACCCCTCCACTTT. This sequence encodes CASSVEGRGNAPLHF.

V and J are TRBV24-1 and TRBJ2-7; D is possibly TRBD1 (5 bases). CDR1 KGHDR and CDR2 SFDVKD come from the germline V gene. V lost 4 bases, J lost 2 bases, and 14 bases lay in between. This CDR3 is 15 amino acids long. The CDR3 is CATSDPARAPYEQYF. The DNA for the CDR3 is TGTGCCACCAGTGACCCCGCCAGGGCCCCCTACGAGCAGTACTTC.

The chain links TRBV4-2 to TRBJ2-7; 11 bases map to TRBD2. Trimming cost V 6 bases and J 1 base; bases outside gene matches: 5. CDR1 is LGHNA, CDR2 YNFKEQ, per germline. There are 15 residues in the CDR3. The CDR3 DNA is TGTGCCAGCAGATTAGGGACTAGCGGATCCTACGAGCAGTACTTC. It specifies CASRLGTSGSYEQYF.

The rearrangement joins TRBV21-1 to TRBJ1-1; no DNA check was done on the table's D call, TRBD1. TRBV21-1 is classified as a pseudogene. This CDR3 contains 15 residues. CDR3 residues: CASSKWDRGNTEAFF. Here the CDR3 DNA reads TGTGCCAGCAGCAAATGGGACAGGGGGAACACTGAAGCTTTCTTT.

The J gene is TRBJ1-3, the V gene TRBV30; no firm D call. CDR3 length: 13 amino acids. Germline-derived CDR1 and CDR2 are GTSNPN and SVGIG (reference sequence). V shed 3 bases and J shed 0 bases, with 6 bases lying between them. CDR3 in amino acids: CAWSRISGNTIYF. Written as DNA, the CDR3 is TGTGCCTGGAGCCGGATCTCTGGAAACACCATATATTTT.

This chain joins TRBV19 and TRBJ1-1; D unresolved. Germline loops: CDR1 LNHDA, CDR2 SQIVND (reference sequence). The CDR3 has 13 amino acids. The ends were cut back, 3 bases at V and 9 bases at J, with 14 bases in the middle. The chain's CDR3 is CASSIRPEGQAFF. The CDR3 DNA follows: TGTGCCAGTAGTATTCGGCCCGAAGGTCAAGCTTTCTTT.

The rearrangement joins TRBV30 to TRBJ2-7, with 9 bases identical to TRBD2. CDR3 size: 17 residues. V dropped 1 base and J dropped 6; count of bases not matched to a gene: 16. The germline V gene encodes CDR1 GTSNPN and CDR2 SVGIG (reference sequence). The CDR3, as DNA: TGTGCCTGGAGTGAATTAGGTAGCGGGAGAGCCAGTGGCGAGCAGTACTTC. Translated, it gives CAWSELGSGRASGEQYF. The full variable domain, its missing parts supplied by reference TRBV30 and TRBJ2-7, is SQTIHQWPATLVQPVGSPLSLECTVEGTSNPNLYWYRQAAGRGLQLLFYSVGIGQISSEVPQNLSASRPQDRQFILSSKKLLLSDSGFYLCAWSELGSGRASGEQYFGPGTRLTVT.

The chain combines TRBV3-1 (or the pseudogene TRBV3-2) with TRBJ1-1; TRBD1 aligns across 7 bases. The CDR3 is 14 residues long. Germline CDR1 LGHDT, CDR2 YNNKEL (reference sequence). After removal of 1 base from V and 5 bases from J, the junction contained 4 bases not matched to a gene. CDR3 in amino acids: CASSQAGQSTEAFF. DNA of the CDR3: TGTGCCAGCAGCCAAGCGGGACAGTCTACTGAAGCTTTCTTT.